The clone carrying this TCR beta chain has a handful of counts. At the DNA level, this CDR3 is encoded by other sequences in the same sample as well. Sequencing was performed with immunoSEQ multiplex PCR; in TCRdb, only in-frame clones are kept and a portion is missing. The sample carries some 120,000 clones, over 80% recorded once. Trimming took off 3 bases at V and 2 bases at J, with 8 bases between the two ends. Per germline, CDR1 MNHNS and CDR2 SASEGT. The CDR3 covers 14 residues. This entry belongs to a study of blood T cell repertoires in COVID-19. This TCR came from an older woman with acute or convalescent COVID-19. The rearrangement links TRBV6-1 to TRBJ1-5, with a possible D match to TRBD1 (6 bases). The sample comprised peripheral blood. In nucleotides, the CDR3 is TGTGCCAGCAGTGAGTCAGGGGGCAATCAGCCCCAGCATTTT. Its translation: CASSESGGNQPQHF.